This TCR beta chain emerged from a study of CD8 T cells in ankylosing spondylitis. General study findings and limits: Those disease-linked clones were CD8+; they were also relatively rare in peripheral blood.

This clonotype was counted between two and nine times. Its antigen remains unidentified. Quantitative 5'-RACE was performed with molecular barcodes, and it yielded the TCR beta libraries. MiXCR, applied by TCRdb to the 5' RACE reads, yields one record per CDR3 protein. Here the sample spans fewer than 250,000 distinct CDR3 sequences, 32% being singletons. Sequenced sample: blood, either unsorted or a sorted T cell fraction (not recorded which). The sequence was collected from a male donor with ankylosing spondylitis or in good health (not recorded which).

CDR3 protein: CSARERVGNTIYF. CDR3 nucleotides: TGCAGTGCTAGGGAAAGGGTCGGAAACACCATATATTTT. The V and J genes are TRBV20-1 and TRBJ1-3, with no clear D. Trimming took off 3 bases at V and 4 bases at J, with 10 bases between the two ends. The CDR3 consists of 13 residues. CDR1 is DFQATT and CDR2 is SNEGSKA in the germline V gene (reference sequence).